This T cell receptor (beta chain) appears in the sequencing data of a study of T cell repertoires in cytomegalovirus infection (dated 2019 in TCRdb). A note on the overall study: The HLA type of each donor mattered for the analysis, because public TCR beta signatures pointed to carriage of CMV infection along with the matching HLA type. Results the study describes overall, beyond this receptor: In both this cohort and an independent cohort of 300 to 450 donors, the cumulative frequency of public TCR beta family members distinguished carriers of CMV infection plus the relevant HLA type. In the ex vivo response, HLA-C-restricted CMV-specific TCR beta clonotypes were dominant, and in two of eight donors the single most frequent clonotype came from this HLA-C-restricted group.

V ends up 6 bases short and J 2 bases short, with an unmatched junction base count of 12. Taken from cysteine to phenylalanine, the CDR3 has 17 residues. The kept DNA is CDR3 alone, 51 bases in frame from the first base. The sequencing machine was an Illumina HiSeq 1500. TCRdb reran the public reads through fastp at Q25 and MiXCR, keeping productive beta chains. Entries are consolidated by CDR3 protein sequence, retaining the most common genes and DNA. The sample profile shows fewer than 400,000 distinct CDR3 sequences; roughly 18% of them were found once. Around 8.6% of the sample comes from the top ten. This clonotype was seen ten or more times. Its antigen is not yet known. No much larger clone is present one base from it, and per-base qualities are unavailable.

The V gene is TRBV12-3 or TRBV12-4 and the J gene is TRBJ2-3, and TRBD2 matches 9 of the central bases. This receptor was taken from a human donor in good health (CMV status not recorded). Some clones in this sample may be carry-over from other donors' samples. The material sequenced was PBMCs. The CDR3 in this case is CASSTHLAGTSTDTQYF. In nucleotides, the sequence is TGTGCCAGCAGCACCCATCTAGCGGGGACTTCCACAGATACGCAGTATTTT.